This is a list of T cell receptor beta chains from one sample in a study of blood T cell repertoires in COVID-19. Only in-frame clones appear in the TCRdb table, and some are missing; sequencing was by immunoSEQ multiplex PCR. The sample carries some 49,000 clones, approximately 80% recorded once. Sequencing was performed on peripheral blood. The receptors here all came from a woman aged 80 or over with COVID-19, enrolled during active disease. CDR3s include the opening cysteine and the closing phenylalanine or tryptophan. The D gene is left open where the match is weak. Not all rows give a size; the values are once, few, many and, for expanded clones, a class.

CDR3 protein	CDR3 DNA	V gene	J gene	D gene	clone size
CASSFLAVVPNTIYF	TGTGCCAGCAGTTTTTTGGCGGTTGTCCCAAACACCATATATTTT	TRBV28	TRBJ1-3	.	.
CASTPDRVHQPQHF	TGTGCCAGCACACCGGACAGGGTTCATCAGCCCCAGCATTTT	TRBV18	TRBJ1-5	TRBD1	once
CASRLPGIGELFF	TGTGCCAGTCGACTACCCGGCATCGGGGAGCTGTTTTTT	TRBV19	TRBJ2-2	.	.
CASSISSSGQYEQFF	TGTGCCAGTAGTATTTCGTCTAGCGGGCAGTATGAGCAGTTCTTC	TRBV19	TRBJ2-1	TRBD2	.
CASSQPGTSDGELFF	TGTGCCAGCAGCCAACCCGGGACTAGCGATGGGGAGCTGTTTTTT	TRBV4-2	TRBJ2-2	TRBD2	.
CASSEEASASSYEQYF	TGTGCCAGCAGTGAAGAGGCGTCAGCTAGCTCCTACGAGCAGTACTTC	TRBV6-1	TRBJ2-7	.	few
CSATLTSGPPYTGELFF	TGCAGCGCCACCCTGACTAGCGGGCCGCCGTACACCGGGGAGCTGTTTTTT	TRBV29-1	TRBJ2-2	TRBD2	.
CASSRQGTNYGYTF	TGTGCCAGCAGTAGACAAGGAACTAACTATGGCTACACCTTC	TRBV2	TRBJ1-2	.	.
CASSFRAGGDEQFF	TGTGCCAGCTCCTTCCGGGCGGGAGGGGATGAGCAGTTCTTC	TRBV18	TRBJ2-1	TRBD2	.
CSVDTGTALTEQYF	TGCAGCGTTGACACGGGGACAGCCCTCACCGAGCAGTACTTC	TRBV29-1	TRBJ2-7	TRBD1	once
CASRSAQGRNAEAFF	TGTGCCAGCAGATCCGCTCAGGGGCGTAATGCTGAAGCTTTCTTT	TRBV6-1	TRBJ1-1	.	.